Below are 6 T cell receptor beta chains sequenced from a single sample in a study of T cells in localized non-small cell lung cancer. Assay used: immunoSEQ multiplex PCR; TCRdb lists only in-frame clones, some missing. The sample records approximately 150,000 clones, roughly 90% being singletons. Sequenced here: peripheral blood, sampled before any cancer treatment. The receptors originated from a female donor at least 60 years old with stage I lung adenocarcinoma.

V is TRBV28 and J is TRBJ2-7, with 10 bases lining up with TRBD2. The ends lost 5 bases at V and 13 bases at J; junction bases unmatched: 17. This CDR3 is 15 amino acids long. The germline gives CDR1 MDHEN, CDR2 SYDVKM. The CDR3 region has the DNA TGTGCCAGCAGTCGCCTGGGGCTAGCGGGAGTCACGACCTACTTC. It yields the protein CASSRLGLAGVTTYF.

The chain combines TRBV30 with TRBJ2-1, with 9 nucleotides matching TRBD2. The CDR3 runs to 11 residues. Trimming cost V 5 bases and J 9 bases; bases outside gene matches: 2. Germline CDR1 GTSNPN, CDR2 SVGIG (reference sequence). Here the CDR3 DNA reads TGTGCCTGGGGACTAGCGATTGAGCAGTTCTTC. Translated, it gives CAWGLAIEQFF.

The J gene is TRBJ2-7, the V gene TRBV6-5; 10 nucleotides align to TRBD2. This CDR3 has 13 amino acids. The germline V gene encodes CDR1 MNHEY and CDR2 SVGAGI. V dropped 8 bases and J dropped 5; count of bases not matched to a gene: 6. DNA of the CDR3: TGTGCCAGCTCCCCTCTAGCGGGAGACGAGCAGTACTTC. Translation: CASSPLAGDEQYF.

The chain combines TRBV2 with TRBJ2-7; 8 nucleotides line up with TRBD1. The length of the CDR3 is 13 residues. CDR1 is SNHLY and CDR2 is FYNNEI in the germline V gene. V trimming: 9 bases; J trimming: 2 bases; junction bases outside the gene matches: 6. The chain's CDR3 is CARSGQDAYEQYF. In nucleotides, the CDR3 is TGTGCCAGATCGGGACAGGACGCCTACGAGCAGTACTTC. Complete variable domain (other parts from reference TRBV2 and TRBJ2-7): EPEVTQTPSHQVTQMGQEVILRCVPISNHLYFYWYRQILGQKVEFLVSFYNNEISEKSEIFDDQFSVERPDGSNFTLKIRSTKLEDSAMYFCARSGQDAYEQYFGPGTRLTVT.

V is TRBV7-8 and J is TRBJ2-3, with a possible D match to TRBD2 (6 bases). CDR3 size: 15 residues. The V end was cut by 5 bases, the J end by 2 bases, with 14 bases between. Per the germline V gene, CDR1 is SGHVS and CDR2 is FQNEAQ. The CDR3 region has the DNA TGTGCCAGCAGCCCCCCTAGCGTCAACACAGATACGCAGTATTTT. Its translation is CASSPPSVNTDTQYF.

This rearrangement joins TRBV14 to TRBJ2-1; D might be TRBD2 (6 bases). CDR1 and CDR2 (germline): SGHDN, FVKESK. The CDR3 is 13 residues long. Deletions cut 1 base from V and 8 bases from J, with 9 bases between. In nucleotides, the CDR3 is TGTGCCAGCAGCCAAGCGACTAGGGATGAGCAGTTCTTC. The encoded protein is CASSQATRDEQFF.